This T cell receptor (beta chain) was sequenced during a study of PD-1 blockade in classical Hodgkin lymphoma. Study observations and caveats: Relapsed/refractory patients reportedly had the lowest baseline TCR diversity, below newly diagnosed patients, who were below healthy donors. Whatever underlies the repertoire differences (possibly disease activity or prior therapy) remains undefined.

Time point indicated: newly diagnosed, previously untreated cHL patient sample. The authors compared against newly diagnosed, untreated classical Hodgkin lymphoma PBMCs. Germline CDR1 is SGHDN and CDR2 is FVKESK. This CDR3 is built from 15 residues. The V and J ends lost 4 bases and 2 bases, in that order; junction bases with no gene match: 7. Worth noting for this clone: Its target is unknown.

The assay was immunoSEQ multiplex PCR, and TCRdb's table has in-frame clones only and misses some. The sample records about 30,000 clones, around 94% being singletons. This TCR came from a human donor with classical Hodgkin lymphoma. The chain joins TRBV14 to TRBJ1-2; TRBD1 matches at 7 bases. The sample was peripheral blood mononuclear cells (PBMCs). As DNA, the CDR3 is TGTGCCAGCAGCCTCCGGACAGGTTGGAACTATGGCTACACCTTC. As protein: CASSLRTGWNYGYTF.